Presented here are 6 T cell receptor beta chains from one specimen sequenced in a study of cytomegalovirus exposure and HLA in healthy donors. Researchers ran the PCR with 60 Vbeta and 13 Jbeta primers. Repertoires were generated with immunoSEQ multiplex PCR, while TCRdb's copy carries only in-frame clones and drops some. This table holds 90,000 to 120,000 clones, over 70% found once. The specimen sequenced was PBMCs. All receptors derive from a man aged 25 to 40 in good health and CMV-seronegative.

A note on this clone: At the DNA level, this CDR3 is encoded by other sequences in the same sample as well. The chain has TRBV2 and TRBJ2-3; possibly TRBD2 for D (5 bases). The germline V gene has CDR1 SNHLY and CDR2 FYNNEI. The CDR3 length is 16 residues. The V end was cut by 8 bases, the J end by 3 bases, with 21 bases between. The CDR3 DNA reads TGTGCCAGCGCCGGACTGTCCGCAGACACAACAGATACGCAGTATTTT. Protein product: CASAGLSADTTDTQYF.

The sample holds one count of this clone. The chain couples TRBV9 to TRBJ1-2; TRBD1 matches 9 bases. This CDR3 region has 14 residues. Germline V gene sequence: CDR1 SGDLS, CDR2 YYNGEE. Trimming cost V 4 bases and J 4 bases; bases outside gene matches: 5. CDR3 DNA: TGTGCCAGCAGCTCGAGGACAGGGGTCTATGGCTACACCTTC. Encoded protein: CASSSRTGVYGYTF.

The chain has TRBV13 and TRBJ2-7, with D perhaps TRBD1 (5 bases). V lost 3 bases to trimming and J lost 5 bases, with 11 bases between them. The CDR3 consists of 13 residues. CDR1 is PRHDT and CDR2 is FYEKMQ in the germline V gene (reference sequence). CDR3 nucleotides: TGTGCCAGCAGCTTGGGTCAGGGTAACGAGCAGTACTTC. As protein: CASSLGQGNEQYF.

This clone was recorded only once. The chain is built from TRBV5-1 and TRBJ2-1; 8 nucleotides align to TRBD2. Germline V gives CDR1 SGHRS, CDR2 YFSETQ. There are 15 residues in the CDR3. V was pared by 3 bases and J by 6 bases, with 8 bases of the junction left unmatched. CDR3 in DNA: TGCGCCAGCAGCTCCCGGACTAGCTTTTTCAATGAGCAGTTCTTC. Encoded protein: CASSSRTSFFNEQFF.

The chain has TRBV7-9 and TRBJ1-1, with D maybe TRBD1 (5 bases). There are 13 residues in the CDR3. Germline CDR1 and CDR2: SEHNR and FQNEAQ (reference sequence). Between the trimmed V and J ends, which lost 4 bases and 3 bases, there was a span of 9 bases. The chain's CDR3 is CASSSPGDTEAFF. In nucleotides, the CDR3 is TGTGCCAGCAGCTCTCCGGGGGACACTGAAGCTTTCTTT.

CDR3 in amino acids: CASSSSQIAGVGETQYF. In DNA form, the CDR3 reads TGTGCCAGCAGCTCTTCCCAGATAGCGGGAGTAGGGGAGACCCAGTACTTC. V usage is TRBV7-8 and J usage is TRBJ2-5; 9 bases are a match to TRBD2. Germline V gene lookup returns CDR1 SGHVS and CDR2 FQNEAQ. J was trimmed by 5 bases and V by 4 bases; bases with no gene match: 14. CDR3 length: 17 residues.